The 10 T cell receptor beta chains reported below all come from one sample, sequenced in a study of blood T cell repertoires in COVID-19. This table comes from immunoSEQ multiplex PCR, and its TCRdb copy is limited to in-frame clones, with some not included. The sample lists about 210,000 clones, 84% seen once, with 7.5% to 8% in the top ten. The sequenced material came from peripheral blood. The source is a woman aged 45-59 years with active or convalescent COVID-19.

V and J are TRBV5-5 and TRBJ2-1; tentatively, D is TRBD2 (6 bases). Germline V gene lookup returns CDR1 SGHKS and CDR2 YYEKEE (reference sequence). This CDR3 has 15 residues. Trimming cost V 0 bases and J 1 base, with 8 bases left between them. The CDR3, as DNA: TGTGCCAGCAGCTTGGCGGGAGCGTCCTACAATGAGCAGTTCTTC. Translation gives CASSLAGASYNEQFF.

The V and J genes are TRBV28 and TRBJ2-7, with a tentative D call TRBD2 (5 bases). Trimming stripped 10 bases from V and 6 bases from J, with 22 bases between. Germline V lookup: CDR1 MDHEN, CDR2 SYDVKM. This CDR3 contains 14 residues. The CDR3 bases are TGTGCCACCCAAGGCCCCGGGATCGTTGGCGAGCAGTACTTC. It specifies CATQGPGIVGEQYF.

The chain links TRBV12-3 or TRBV12-4 to TRBJ1-1; the D gene is possibly TRBD1 (5 bases). V was pared by 5 bases and J by 7 bases, with 14 bases between. This CDR3 comprises 13 residues. The CDR3 region is CASSLDQGGEAFF. Written as DNA, the CDR3 is TGTGCCAGCAGTCTCGACCAGGGCGGTGAAGCTTTCTTT.

The table lists this clone with a few counts. The chain joins TRBV10-3 to TRBJ1-5, with TRBD1 identical over 9 bases. This CDR3 has 17 residues. Germline trimming cut 10 bases from V and 5 bases from J; bases unmatched to any gene: 18. Germline V CDR1 and CDR2: ENHRY, SYGVKD. The CDR3, as DNA: TGTGCCACCGGGGTGGGGTCGACAGGGGGGTTGGATCAGCCCCAGCATTTT. Protein product: CATGVGSTGGLDQPQHF.

The gene calls are TRBV19 and TRBJ1-1; no reliable D call. The V gene's germline CDR1 is LNHDA and CDR2 SQIVND (reference sequence). The V end lost 4 bases, the J end lost 7 bases, and 10 bases lay between the germline ends. This CDR3 comprises 12 residues. The CDR3 coding sequence is TGTGCCAGTAGTACCGGACTCGGTGAAGCTTTCTTT. Translation gives CASSTGLGEAFF.

The chain is built from TRBV4-1 and TRBJ2-1, with 12 positions matching TRBD2. Trimming removed 5 bases from V and 9 bases from J; junction bases left unmatched: 14. The CDR3 spans 17 residues. CDR1 and CDR2 (germline): MGHRA, YSYEKL. The CDR3 loop is CASSRREASGGAVEQFF. CDR3 DNA sequence: TGCGCCAGCAGCAGGAGGGAGGCTAGCGGGGGGGCCGTTGAGCAGTTCTTC.

The V gene is TRBV4-1, the J gene TRBJ2-3; TRBD2 matches at 13 bases. Losses at the gene ends were 0 bases for V and 2 bases for J; bases not matched to a gene: 2. Germline V lookup: CDR1 MGHRA, CDR2 YSYEKL. This CDR3 spans 17 amino acids. The CDR3 here is CASSQEGLAGFTDTQYF. The CDR3 DNA follows: TGCGCCAGCAGCCAAGAGGGACTAGCGGGGTTCACAGATACGCAGTATTTT.

V gene TRBV3-1 (or the pseudogene TRBV3-2) combines with J gene TRBJ2-3; D is unclear. This CDR3 is built from 12 residues. Trimming stripped 1 base from V and 10 bases from J, with 9 bases between. Looked up from germline, CDR1 is LGHDT and CDR2 is YNNKEL (reference sequence). CDR3 amino acids: CASSQGGVSQYF. The CDR3 DNA reads TGTGCCAGCAGCCAAGGCGGCGTTTCGCAGTATTTT.

The V gene is TRBV30, the J gene TRBJ2-7; 11 bases map to TRBD1. V gave up 2 bases and J gave up 3 bases; unmatched junction bases: 6. The CDR3 runs 15 residues. Germline V gene sequence: CDR1 GTSNPN, CDR2 SVGIG (reference sequence). The CDR3 loop is CAWSSPGQGVYEQYF. The CDR3 DNA reads as TGTGCCTGGAGTAGCCCGGGACAGGGGGTCTACGAGCAGTACTTC.

The chain links TRBV7-2 to TRBJ2-1; TRBD2 is a possible D gene (5 bases). The CDR3 contains 15 residues. The V gene lost 3 bases and the J gene lost 4 bases, with 13 bases spanning the gap. Germline values: CDR1 SGHTA, CDR2 FQGNSA. CDR3: CASSFHVTNYNEQFF. The DNA of the CDR3 is TGTGCCAGCAGCTTCCATGTGACTAATTACAATGAGCAGTTCTTC.